Listed here are 25 T cell receptor beta chains from one sample, sequenced in a study of shared clonotypes between healthy human individuals. Data came from immunoSEQ multiplex PCR; TCRdb stores just in-frame clones and leaves some out. The sample records over a million clones, 78% being singletons. Source material: memory CD4+ T cells from PBMCs. Subset indicated: CD45RA-negative fraction. Receptors were obtained from a man in his late teens or twenties in good health. Some clones in this sample may be carry-over from other donors' samples.

The chain joins TRBV7-8 to TRBJ2-7, with 15 nucleotides matching TRBD2. V dropped 5 bases and J dropped 0; count of bases not matched to a gene: 5. Germline V lookup: CDR1 SGHVS, CDR2 FQNEAQ. The CDR3 is 17 amino acids. The chain's CDR3 is CASSPGGLAGGSYEQYF. The CDR3 DNA reads TGTGCCAGCAGCCCTGGGGGACTAGCGGGAGGCTCCTACGAGCAGTACTTC.

This chain uses TRBV5-1 with TRBJ2-2; tentatively, D is TRBD2 (6 bases). V lost 3 bases to trimming and J lost 7 bases, with 19 bases between them. CDR1 is SGHRS and CDR2 is YFSETQ in the germline V gene. The CDR3 covers 16 residues. This CDR3 reads CASSYRDLRRGGELFF. The CDR3 DNA is TGCGCCAGCAGCTACCGGGACCTCCGGCGGGGCGGGGAGCTGTTTTTT.

The V gene is TRBV11-2, the J gene TRBJ2-1; TRBD2 matches at 7 bases. Trimming removed 1 base from V and 14 bases from J; junction bases left unmatched: 14. CDR3 length: 15 amino acids. The germline V gene has CDR1 SGHAT and CDR2 FQNNGV. The CDR3 region is CASSLGRASGEGKFF. The CDR3 nucleotides are TGTGCCAGCAGCTTAGGAAGGGCTAGCGGAGAGGGAAAGTTCTTC.

This chain uses TRBV10-2 with TRBJ2-3; weak D call: TRBD2 (6 bases). V was cut by 6 bases and J by 4 bases, with 14 bases left in between. This CDR3 region has 14 residues. The germline gives CDR1 WSHSY, CDR2 SAAADI. The CDR3 DNA sequence: TGCGCCAGCAGAGGGACTTCACGGGCAGATACGCAGTATTTT. Translation gives CASRGTSRADTQYF.

V gene TRBV6-5 combines with J gene TRBJ1-5; D ambiguous. The CDR3 is 14 residues long. Deletions cut 5 bases from V and 6 bases from J, with 14 bases between. Germline V lookup: CDR1 MNHEY, CDR2 SVGAGI. CDR3 sequence: CASSPGRVGQPQHF. The CDR3 nucleotides are TGTGCCAGCAGTCCCGGACGGGTGGGTCAGCCCCAGCATTTT.

As for this clone: Other DNA variants within this sample encode the same CDR3. The chain links TRBV9 to TRBJ2-3; D call uncertain. In germline, CDR1 is SGDLS, CDR2 YYNGEE. This CDR3 contains 15 residues. Trimming took off 0 bases at V and 2 bases at J, with 10 bases between the two ends. In DNA form, the CDR3 reads TGTGCCAGCAGCGTAGCCTCGAGATCCACAGATACGCAGTATTTT. This gives the protein CASSVASRSTDTQYF.

For this clone: Other DNA sequences in this specimen translate into the identical CDR3. The gene calls are TRBV28 and TRBJ1-3; D gene uncertain. The ends were cut back, 2 bases at V and 1 base at J, with 6 bases in the middle. The CDR3 sequence is 14 residues long. CDR1 MDHEN and CDR2 SYDVKM come from the germline V gene. The DNA for the CDR3 is TGTGCCAGCAGTTTAGGCGGGTCTGGAAACACCATATATTTT. Protein product: CASSLGGSGNTIYF.

The V gene is TRBV9, the J gene TRBJ2-7; TRBD2 matches 7 bases. V lost 5 bases and J lost 4; bases outside the gene matches: 18. Per germline, CDR1 SGDLS and CDR2 YYNGEE. This CDR3 has 17 amino acids. CDR3 residues: CASRTRWVREIGYEQYF. CDR3 nucleotides: TGTGCCAGCAGAACACGGTGGGTGCGGGAGATCGGGTACGAGCAGTACTTC.

A note on this clone: A far more abundant clone sits one base away, making this likely a read error. The rearrangement uses TRBV28 and TRBJ1-5; 7 positions match TRBD1. CDR1 is MDHEN, CDR2 SYDVKM, per germline. CDR3 length equals 15 residues. CDR3: CVSSTRQGGNQPQHF. In DNA form, the CDR3 reads TGTGTCAGCAGTACTAGACAGGGCGGCAATCAGCCCCAGCATTTT.

This chain links TRBV7-8 with TRBJ1-1; D might be TRBD1 (6 bases). This CDR3 spans 15 amino acids. V lost 5 bases, J lost 10 bases, and 23 bases lay in between. Germline-derived CDR1 and CDR2 are SGHVS and FQNEAQ. In DNA form, the CDR3 reads TGTGCCAGCAGCGTAAGAGGGACTGCGGAAGGGGGAGCTTTCTTT. As protein: CASSVRGTAEGGAFF.

The chain has TRBV5-5 and TRBJ2-5; 9 nucleotides agree with TRBD2. Germline CDR1 SGHKS, CDR2 YYEKEE (reference sequence). V shed 0 bases, J shed 5 bases, and the junction held 11 bases outside the gene matches. CDR3 length: 17 residues. The CDR3 reads CASSLGIGGRARETQYF. The CDR3 coding sequence is TGTGCCAGCAGCTTGGGGATAGGCGGGAGGGCCAGGGAGACCCAGTACTTC.

The J gene is TRBJ2-7, the V gene TRBV5-1; D is tentatively TRBD1 or TRBD2 (6 bases each). The CDR3 totals 13 residues. Germline V gene lookup returns CDR1 SGHRS and CDR2 YFSETQ. Trimming took 0 bases from V and 5 from J, leaving 9 bases between them. CDR3 sequence reads: CASSLAGADEQYF. Written as DNA, the CDR3 is TGCGCCAGCAGCTTGGCGGGGGCCGACGAGCAGTACTTC.

The chain employs TRBV5-4 and TRBJ2-4; D is uncertain. The V end was cut by 0 bases, the J end by 6 bases, with 10 bases between. The CDR3 is made up of 14 amino acids. Germline values: CDR1 SGHNT, CDR2 YYREEE (reference sequence). The CDR3 bases are TGTGCCAGCAGCTTGGGGACCCAAGGAAACATTCAGTACTTC. Protein sequence: CASSLGTQGNIQYF.

V and J are TRBV7-6 and TRBJ2-7; 10 bases line up with TRBD2. The J segment lost 0 bases and the V segment lost 2 bases, leaving 7 bases of the junction unmatched. The CDR3 length is 17 residues. Germline CDR1 and CDR2: SGHVS and FNYEAQ. CDR3 sequence reads: CASSLFGSSGGSYEQYF. The CDR3 region has the DNA TGTGCCAGCAGCTTATTTGGTTCTAGCGGGGGCTCCTACGAGCAGTACTTC.

The rearrangement links TRBV10-3 to TRBJ2-5, with D tentatively TRBD2 (5 bases). V gave up 0 bases and J gave up 0 bases, with 14 bases separating them. This CDR3 is built from 17 residues. In germline, CDR1 is ENHRY, CDR2 SYGVKD. CDR3 sequence reads: CAISESTVEAHQETQYF. The CDR3 DNA reads as TGTGCCATCAGTGAGTCGACGGTGGAGGCCCACCAAGAGACCCAGTACTTC.

This clone was detected a few times. The CDR3 loop reads CASSVTGGAGVTDEQYF. In nucleotides, the CDR3 is TGTGCCAGCAGCGTTACAGGGGGCGCGGGAGTCACGGACGAGCAGTACTTC. The chain recombines TRBV9 with TRBJ2-7; 9 bases match TRBD1. V lost 2 bases and J lost 5; bases outside the gene matches: 14. CDR1 SGDLS and CDR2 YYNGEE come from the germline V gene. The CDR3 is made up of 17 amino acids.

The rearrangement uses TRBV7-2 and TRBJ2-5, with 7 bases matching TRBD1. The V gene end was trimmed by 5 bases and the J gene end by 2 bases; junction bases not matched to a gene: 5. The CDR3 has 14 amino acids. Germline V gives CDR1 SGHTA, CDR2 FQGNSA. CDR3 residues: CASSPGQPQETQYF. CDR3 in DNA: TGTGCCAGCAGCCCGGGACAGCCTCAAGAGACCCAGTACTTC.

Only one count was recorded for this clone. Other DNA sequences in this specimen translate into the identical CDR3. J is TRBJ2-3 and V is TRBV2; D gene ambiguous. V was pared by 3 bases and J by 4 bases, with 2 bases between. Per germline, CDR1 SNHLY and CDR2 FYNNEI. CDR3 length equals 11 residues. Here the CDR3 reads CASSDADTQYF. CDR3 in DNA: TGTGCCAGCAGTGATGCAGATACGCAGTATTTT.

This rearrangement joins TRBV6-1 to TRBJ1-4; D remains unclear. V was trimmed by 0 bases and J by 8 bases, leaving 7 bases between them. The CDR3 has 13 residues. Germline assignment: CDR1 MNHNS and CDR2 SASEGT. The CDR3 DNA is TGTGCCAGCAGTGAAGCAGGGCGGGAAAAACTGTTTTTT. Translation: CASSEAGREKLFF.

The V call is TRBV6-4, the J call TRBJ1-1; D is uncertain. The germline CDR1 and CDR2 sequences are MRHNA and SNTAGT. The CDR3 covers 13 residues. Trimming removed 5 bases from V and 6 bases from J, with 13 bases in between. The DNA for the CDR3 is TGTGCCAGCAGTACGTCTCCAGAGGCTGAAGCTTTCTTT. It yields the protein CASSTSPEAEAFF.

V is TRBV19 and J is TRBJ2-3; TRBD1 is a possible D gene (6 bases). Trimming shortened V by 3 bases and J by 6 bases, and 10 bases separated the two germline ends. Germline CDR1 is LNHDA and CDR2 is SQIVND (reference sequence). CDR3 length equals 13 residues. The DNA of the CDR3 is TGTGCCAGTAGTATGGGGGCTGGGGATACGCAGTATTTT. This translates into CASSMGAGDTQYF.

The rearrangement uses TRBV5-4 and TRBJ2-7; 10 bases align to TRBD1. The CDR3 totals 16 residues. Germline V lookup: CDR1 SGHNT, CDR2 YYREEE (reference sequence). V lost 4 bases and J lost 4; bases outside the gene matches: 11. CDR3 coding DNA: TGTGCCAGCAGCCCGCCAGGGGACAGGGGTAAATACGAGCAGTACTTC. Amino acids: CASSPPGDRGKYEQYF.

This chain uses TRBV18 with TRBJ2-4; tentative D call: TRBD1 (5 bases). Trimming removed 4 bases at V and 8 bases at J, with 12 bases between. CDR3 length: 13 residues. Germline CDR1 reads KGHSH; CDR2 reads LQKENI. The CDR3 bases are TGTGCCAGCTCACTGGTCTTAGGGGACATTCAGTACTTC. Its translation: CASSLVLGDIQYF.

Notes on this clone: The sample holds other DNA sequences that translate to the same CDR3. The CDR3 region has the DNA TGTGCCAGCAGTTTATCGGCTGAAGCTTTCTTT. Encoded protein: CASSLSAEAFF. The chain employs TRBV28 and TRBJ1-1; D uncertain. The CDR3 has 11 amino acids. Germline lookup yields CDR1 MDHEN and CDR2 SYDVKM. Trimming pared 1 base from V and 6 bases from J, leaving 3 bases between.

The chain is built from TRBV9 and TRBJ1-1, with D unclear. V lost 3 bases and J lost 5, with 11 bases in between. The CDR3 spans 13 residues. Germline V lookup: CDR1 SGDLS, CDR2 YYNGEE. Written as DNA, the CDR3 is TGTGCCAGCAGCGCCCATGCATCGACTGAAGCTTTCTTT. This sequence encodes CASSAHASTEAFF.